The 29 T cell receptor beta chains below were found in one sample sequenced in a study of OX40 agonist ivuxolimab in advanced cancers. Only in-frame clones appear in the TCRdb table, and some are missing; sequencing was by immunoSEQ multiplex PCR. The table lists about 93,000 clones, approximately 94% of them singletons. The specimen was CD4+ or CD8+ T cells sorted from blood, collected in a trial of the OX40 agonist ivuxolimab. These receptors were taken from an adult with an advanced solid tumor such as melanoma, head and neck, liver or kidney cancer.

This clone was detected only a few times. The genes are TRBV9 and TRBJ1-2, with 11 bases aligning to TRBD1. The CDR3 covers 16 residues. V gave up 0 bases and J gave up 4 bases; unmatched junction bases: 5. Germline values: CDR1 SGDLS, CDR2 YYNGEE. CDR3 coding DNA: TGTGCCAGCAGCGTAGGGGACAGGGGGGTTTTCTATGGCTACACCTTC. It encodes CASSVGDRGVFYGYTF.

The genes are TRBV12-5 and TRBJ2-1; D unclear. The ends were cut back, 0 bases at V and 4 bases at J, with 19 bases in the middle. Germline CDR1 LGHNT, CDR2 FRNRAP. The CDR3 contains 18 residues. As DNA, the CDR3 is TGTGCTAGTGGTTTGGTTACGACGTCTCAAGCGCCGTACAATGAGCAGTTCTTC. Protein product: CASGLVTTSQAPYNEQFF.

This sequence joins TRBV27 and TRBJ2-1; 7 bases align to TRBD1. Unmatched junction bases numbered 8, after V lost 6 bases and J lost 6 bases. The germline V gene has CDR1 MNHEY and CDR2 SMNVEV (reference sequence). The CDR3 totals 14 residues. The CDR3 protein is CASRHRGTVNEQFF. CDR3 DNA: TGTGCCAGCAGACACCGAGGGACAGTCAATGAGCAGTTCTTC.

J is TRBJ2-1 and V is TRBV4-1; 9 bases are a match to TRBD1. Germline lookup yields CDR1 MGHRA and CDR2 YSYEKL. The V and J ends lost 5 bases and 6 bases, in that order; junction bases with no gene match: 8. CDR3 length equals 15 residues. The CDR3 protein is CASSNRDRVSNEQFF. The DNA for the CDR3 is TGCGCCAGCAGCAACCGGGACAGGGTCTCCAATGAGCAGTTCTTC.

CDR3 sequence (DNA): TGTGCCAGCAGCTTGGGGGGTATGTTGGCTTTCTTT. Translation gives CASSLGGMLAFF. The J gene is TRBJ1-1, the V gene TRBV5-8; D remains unclear. CDR3 length equals 12 residues. Trimming took 0 bases from V and 11 from J, leaving 11 bases between them. In germline, CDR1 is SGHTS, CDR2 YDEGEE.

The chain joins TRBV7-6 to TRBJ2-7; 10 nucleotides align to TRBD1. In germline, CDR1 is SGHVS, CDR2 FNYEAQ. This CDR3 comprises 14 residues. The V and J ends lost 5 bases and 2 bases, in that order; junction bases with no gene match: 3. The CDR3 reads CASSPGTGAYEQYF. In DNA form, the CDR3 reads TGTGCCAGCAGCCCCGGGACAGGGGCCTACGAGCAGTACTTC.

V gene TRBV14 combines with J gene TRBJ2-3; no firm D call. Germline CDR1 is SGHDN and CDR2 is FVKESK. This CDR3 region has 14 residues. V was clipped by 2 bases and J by 11 bases, with 17 bases between them. This CDR3 reads CASSQYRLGLGQYF. For the CDR3, the DNA is TGTGCCAGCAGCCAATACCGACTGGGGTTAGGGCAGTATTTT.

This rearrangement joins TRBV14 to TRBJ1-2; possibly TRBD1 for D (6 bases). Per germline, CDR1 SGHDN and CDR2 FVKESK. The CDR3 contains 15 residues. V lost 5 bases and J 6 bases, leaving 19 bases between the germline ends. The CDR3: CASSKMAGGLDGYTF. The CDR3 nucleotides are TGTGCCAGCAGCAAGATGGCCGGGGGGCTGGATGGCTACACCTTC. Full variable domain (missing parts from reference TRBV14 and TRBJ1-2): EAGVTQFPSHSVIEKGQTVTLRCDPISGHDNLYWYRRVMGKEIKFLLHFVKESKQDESGMPNNRFLAERTGGTYSTLKVQPAELEDSGVYFCASSKMAGGLDGYTFGSGTRLTVV.

The rearrangement links TRBV7-9 to TRBJ2-7, with D unclear. Deletions cut 5 bases from V and 6 bases from J, with 17 bases between. The germline CDR1 and CDR2 sequences are SEHNR and FQNEAQ (reference sequence). CDR3 length equals 14 residues. CDR3 region: CASSPTPPMSEQYF. CDR3 sequence (DNA): TGTGCCAGCAGCCCTACTCCGCCCATGAGCGAGCAGTACTTC. The whole variable domain, filled in from reference TRBV7-9 and TRBJ2-7, reads DTGVSQNPRHKITKRGQNVTFRCDPISEHNRLYWYRQTLGQGPEFLTYFQNEAQLEKSRLLSDRFSAERPKGSFSTLEIQRTEQGDSAMYLCASSPTPPMSEQYFGPGTRLTVT.

V is TRBV9 and J is TRBJ2-7, with 9 positions matching TRBD2. There are 16 residues in the CDR3. V dropped 0 bases and J dropped 3; count of bases not matched to a gene: 7. Germline V lookup: CDR1 SGDLS, CDR2 YYNGEE. The CDR3 reads CASSVGGSGGIYEQYF. CDR3 nucleotides: TGTGCCAGCAGCGTAGGGGGTAGCGGGGGCATCTACGAGCAGTACTTC.

The J gene is TRBJ1-1, the V gene TRBV6-4; TRBD1 aligns across 7 bases. With 4 bases clipped from V and 0 bases from J, the junction kept 5 bases outside the gene matches. CDR1 and CDR2 (germline): MRHNA, SNTAGT. CDR3 length: 15 residues. The CDR3 DNA follows: TGTGCCAGCAGTGTCTACAGGGGCATGAACACTGAAGCTTTCTTT. Protein sequence: CASSVYRGMNTEAFF.

This chain joins TRBV5-1 and TRBJ2-1; D is unresolved. CDR1 is SGHRS, CDR2 YFSETQ, per germline. Trimming took 2 bases from V and 3 from J, leaving 9 bases between them. The length of the CDR3 is 14 residues. In DNA form, the CDR3 reads TGCGCCAGCAGCTTCGAGACGTTCTACAATGAGCAGTTCTTC. Its protein is CASSFETFYNEQFF.

The V and J genes are TRBV27 and TRBJ2-1, with TRBD2 matching over 7 bases. The ends lost 8 bases at V and 4 bases at J; junction bases unmatched: 8. The germline V gene encodes CDR1 MNHEY and CDR2 SMNVEV (reference sequence). The CDR3 consists of 14 residues. The CDR3 sequence is CASGGGGLYNEQFF. As DNA, the CDR3 is TGTGCCAGCGGGGGGGGTGGCCTGTACAATGAGCAGTTCTTC.

The chain couples TRBV2 to TRBJ2-5; 7 bases are shared with TRBD1. CDR3 size: 16 residues. Germline lookup yields CDR1 SNHLY and CDR2 FYNNEI. V lost 2 bases, J lost 0 bases, and 6 bases stayed unmatched. CDR3 sequence reads: CASSEWVTGDQETQYF. In nucleotides, the CDR3 is TGTGCCAGCAGTGAATGGGTCACAGGGGACCAAGAGACCCAGTACTTC.

The rearrangement uses TRBV19 and TRBJ1-5; D is uncertain. The V gene's germline CDR1 is LNHDA and CDR2 SQIVND (reference sequence). This CDR3 is 15 amino acids long. With 5 bases removed from V and 1 base from J, the gap between germline ends came to 12 bases. The CDR3 is CASSYAGMSNQPQHF. The CDR3 region has the DNA TGTGCCAGTAGTTACGCGGGAATGAGCAATCAGCCCCAGCATTTT.

V is TRBV4-2 and J is TRBJ2-1, with 12 nucleotides matching TRBD1. J gave up 0 bases and V 4 bases, and 4 bases lay outside the gene matches. The CDR3 has 17 amino acids. Germline lookup yields CDR1 LGHNA and CDR2 YNFKEQ. CDR3 nucleotide sequence: TGTGCCAGCAGCCCCGGGACAGGGGGCGTCTCCTACAATGAGCAGTTCTTC. This sequence encodes CASSPGTGGVSYNEQFF.

This sequence joins TRBV4-1 and TRBJ2-7; unclear D gene. CDR3 length: 13 amino acids. With 4 bases removed from V and 2 bases from J, the gap between germline ends came to 9 bases. Germline assignment: CDR1 MGHRA and CDR2 YSYEKL. The CDR3 protein is CASSLRATYEQYF. The CDR3 DNA reads TGCGCCAGCAGCCTTCGGGCCACCTACGAGCAGTACTTC.

This rearrangement joins TRBV15 to TRBJ1-6, with TRBD1 as a possible D gene (6 bases). The V and J ends lost 5 bases and 5 bases respectively, with 10 bases between them. Germline V gene lookup returns CDR1 LNHNV and CDR2 YYDKDF (reference sequence). The CDR3 is 14 amino acids. The chain's CDR3 is CATSQNRDNSPLHF. The CDR3 nucleotides read TGTGCCACCAGCCAGAACAGGGATAATTCACCCCTCCACTTT.

This clone was seen ten or more times. The V and J genes are TRBV27 and TRBJ2-7, with TRBD2 as a possible D gene (7 bases). Germline V gives CDR1 MNHEY, CDR2 SMNVEV (reference sequence). The CDR3 totals 13 residues. Trimming removed 7 bases from V and 5 bases from J, with 15 bases in between. The CDR3 loop is CASIGGGANEQYF. Written as DNA, the CDR3 is TGTGCCAGCATAGGGGGGGGCGCCAACGAGCAGTACTTC.

The rearrangement links TRBV9 to TRBJ2-1, with 8 bases that match TRBD2. J gave up 8 bases and V 3 bases, and 10 bases lay outside the gene matches. This CDR3 is 15 amino acids long. CDR1 and CDR2 (germline): SGDLS, YYNGEE. The CDR3 protein is CASSARGGVLDEQFF. The CDR3 nucleotides read TGTGCCAGCAGCGCACGGGGGGGCGTTCTCGATGAGCAGTTCTTC.

This sequence joins TRBV29-1 and TRBJ2-3; 7 positions match TRBD1. V trimming: 6 bases; J trimming: 0 bases; junction bases outside the gene matches: 6. Germline-derived CDR1 and CDR2 are SQVTM and ANQGSEA. This CDR3 contains 14 residues. CDR3 DNA sequence: TGCAGCGTGGGAACAGGGGTTAGCACAGATACGCAGTATTTT. It codes for CSVGTGVSTDTQYF.

The rearrangement uses TRBV7-6 and TRBJ2-7; the match to TRBD2 covers 7 bases. The CDR3 is made up of 15 amino acids. V was clipped by 1 base and J by 0 bases; unmatched bases: 3. Germline V gene sequence: CDR1 SGHVS, CDR2 FNYEAQ. CDR3 in DNA: TGTGCCAGCAGCTTAGAGGCTAGCGGCTCCTACGAGCAGTACTTC. Protein: CASSLEASGSYEQYF.

The V and J genes are TRBV10-1 and TRBJ1-2; D is unclear. Deletions cut 9 bases from V and 2 bases from J, with 13 bases between. Per germline, CDR1 WNHNN and CDR2 SYGVQD (reference sequence). This CDR3 has 13 amino acids. CDR3 bases: TGCGCCAGTTCTTTTGGGCCCAACTATGGCTACACCTTC. Its translation is CASSFGPNYGYTF.

The genes are TRBV2 and TRBJ1-1; D gene unclear. Trimming pared 8 bases from V and 5 bases from J, leaving 6 bases between. The CDR3 covers 10 residues. Germline loops: CDR1 SNHLY, CDR2 FYNNEI. The CDR3 region is CASGLTEAFF. The CDR3 nucleotides are TGTGCCAGCGGTCTGACTGAAGCTTTCTTT.

The chain combines TRBV4-1 with TRBJ1-4, with D possibly matching TRBD1 (6 bases). Germline V gene sequence: CDR1 MGHRA, CDR2 YSYEKL. Between the trimmed V and J ends, which lost 0 bases and 7 bases, there was a span of 12 bases. The CDR3 length is 15 residues. Here the CDR3 reads CASSQESGGREKLFF. The DNA for the CDR3 is TGCGCCAGCAGCCAAGAGTCCGGGGGGCGTGAAAAACTGTTTTTT.

This chain links TRBV21-1 with TRBJ1-5. TRBV21-1 is an annotated pseudogene. The CDR3 extends over 11 amino acids. The CDR3 reads CASSGNQPQHF. DNA for the CDR3: TGTGCCAGCAGCGGCAATCAGCCCCAGCATTTT.

A single count supports this clone. This chain uses TRBV6-5 with TRBJ1-2, with 7 bases fitting TRBD1. Germline V gene sequence: CDR1 MNHEY, CDR2 SVGAGI. This CDR3 has 15 amino acids. The V segment lost 5 bases and the J segment 0 bases; nucleotides outside the gene matches: 6. CDR3 DNA: TGTGCCAGCAGTGGAGAAGGACAGGCTAACTATGGCTACACCTTC. This gives the protein CASSGEGQANYGYTF.

The chain is built from TRBV19 and TRBJ1-1; D not certain. CDR1 LNHDA and CDR2 SQIVND come from the germline V gene (reference sequence). Trimming left V 2 bases short and J 0 bases short, with 7 bases between. CDR3 length equals 14 residues. DNA of the CDR3: TGTGCCAGTAGTATAAGACTACTGAACACTGAAGCTTTCTTT. Residues: CASSIRLLNTEAFF.

The rearrangement uses TRBV11-2 and TRBJ1-4; perhaps TRBD1 as D (6 bases). The ends were cut back, 6 bases at V and 6 bases at J, with 14 bases in the middle. The CDR3 consists of 14 residues. Germline V lookup: CDR1 SGHAT, CDR2 FQNNGV. The CDR3 here is CASRRQGMDEKLFF. CDR3 DNA: TGTGCCAGCAGACGTCAGGGGATGGATGAAAAACTGTTTTTT.